This TCR beta chain came from a study of cytomegalovirus exposure and HLA in healthy donors. PCR used 60 Vbeta primers and 13 Jbeta primers. Clones were sequenced by immunoSEQ multiplex PCR, and TCRdb holds only the in-frame ones, with some missing. The profile shows about 150,000 clones, about three quarters of them singletons. Germline CDR1 reads SQVTM; CDR2 reads ANQGSEA. V lost 6 bases and J lost 4; bases outside the gene matches: 12. The CDR3 is made up of 16 amino acids. The receptor was derived from a man between 18 and 29 years old in good health and CMV-seronegative. This chain uses TRBV29-1 with TRBJ2-1, with TRBD2 identical over 10 bases. Sequenced input: PBMCs. The CDR3 loop reads CSVTWGLAGEYNEQFF. CDR3 in DNA: TGCAGCGTCACGTGGGGGCTAGCGGGAGAATACAATGAGCAGTTCTTC.